These 23 T cell receptor beta chains were sequenced from one sample in a study of graft-versus-host responses after intestinal transplantation. The antigens these receptors bind are not known. Sequencing was performed with immunoSEQ multiplex PCR; in TCRdb, only in-frame clones are kept and a portion is missing. Of just under 90,000 clones listed, 83% are singletons. The sequencing here drew on unstimulated CD8+ T cells sorted from spleen or lymph node cells, taken before intestinal transplant. The receptors shown here come from a human donor who received an intestinal transplant.

The V gene is TRBV7-9, the J gene TRBJ1-4; unclear D gene. V dropped 2 bases and J dropped 0 bases, with 7 bases sitting between them. Germline V gene data show CDR1 as SEHNR and CDR2 as FQNEAQ (reference sequence). CDR3 length equals 15 residues. The CDR3 loop reads CASSLLGSTNEKLFF. In nucleotides, the CDR3 is TGTGCCAGCAGCTTACTCGGCTCAACTAATGAAAAACTGTTTTTT.

This clone has only one observation. V is TRBV5-3 and J is TRBJ1-1; D not resolved. TRBV5-3 is recorded as an ORF, its role being uncertain. The CDR3 runs 12 residues. V dropped 4 bases and J dropped 6 bases, with 10 bases sitting between them. CDR3 protein: CARSLGHPEAFF. For the CDR3, the DNA is TGTGCCAGAAGCCTCGGCCATCCTGAAGCTTTCTTT.

The V and J genes are TRBV7-4 and TRBJ1-1; D is perhaps TRBD1 (5 bases). Germline-derived CDR1 and CDR2 are SGHVT and SQSDAQ. V shed 2 bases and J shed 2 bases, with 15 bases lying between them. The length of the CDR3 is 16 residues. The CDR3 reads CASSLRFRDGNTEAFF. The CDR3 bases are TGTGCCAGCAGCTTAAGGTTCAGGGATGGAAACACTGAAGCTTTCTTT.

The rearrangement links TRBV7-2 to TRBJ2-7; 14 bases fit TRBD2. From germline, CDR1 is SGHTA and CDR2 FQGNSA. The V gene end was trimmed by 3 bases and the J gene end by 3 bases; junction bases not matched to a gene: 10. The CDR3 is 18 amino acids. The CDR3 sequence is CASSLLGTSGRGGYEQYF. In nucleotides, the CDR3 is TGTGCCAGCAGCTTGCTGGGGACTAGCGGGAGAGGAGGCTACGAGCAGTACTTC.

This clone was detected once. CDR3 DNA sequence: TGCGCCAGCAGCCACCAGCACCTGGGAGGCAATCAGCCCCAGCATTTT. Encoded protein: CASSHQHLGGNQPQHF. This chain uses TRBV4-1 with TRBJ1-5; no clear D. The V end lost 3 bases, the J end lost 2 bases, and 14 bases lay between the germline ends. From germline, CDR1 is MGHRA and CDR2 YSYEKL. The CDR3 runs 16 residues.

This clone has a single count. The CDR3 sequence: CASSLSFGAGEKLFF. The CDR3 region has the DNA TGTGCCAGCAGTTTATCGTTCGGGGCCGGTGAAAAACTGTTTTTT. The chain employs TRBV27 and TRBJ1-4; D perhaps matches TRBD1 (5 bases). The CDR3 spans 15 residues. Trimming took 0 bases from V and 7 from J, leaving 12 bases between them. The germline CDR1 and CDR2 sequences are MNHEY and SMNVEV (reference sequence).

This clone was found once. The chain is built from TRBV19 and TRBJ1-1, with 8 nucleotides matching TRBD1. The CDR3 has 13 amino acids. V shed 7 bases, J shed 6 bases, and the junction held 7 bases outside the gene matches. The germline V gene has CDR1 LNHDA and CDR2 SQIVND (reference sequence). CDR3 amino acids: CASMARGPPEAFF. In nucleotides, the CDR3 is TGTGCCAGTATGGCCAGGGGGCCCCCTGAAGCTTTCTTT. Variable domain in full (rest from reference TRBV19 and TRBJ1-1): DGGITQSPKYLFRKEGQNVTLSCEQNLNHDAMYWYRQDPGQGLRLIYYSQIVNDFQKGDIAEGYSVSREKKESFPLTVTSAQKNPTAFYLCASMARGPPEAFFGQGTRLTVV.

The chain combines TRBV7-8 with TRBJ2-3, with a tentative D call TRBD2 (5 bases). This CDR3 has 17 residues. The V gene's germline CDR1 is SGHVS and CDR2 FQNEAQ. The V end lost 1 base, the J end lost 6 bases, and 20 bases lay between the germline ends. CDR3 bases: TGTGCCAGCAGCTTAGAAGGAACGGAGGCCCTTTTTGATACGCAGTATTTT. Residues: CASSLEGTEALFDTQYF.

This chain joins TRBV19 and TRBJ1-5, with D hard to call. CDR1 and CDR2 (germline): LNHDA, SQIVND (reference sequence). V was clipped by 0 bases and J by 6 bases, with 12 bases between them. This CDR3 spans 15 amino acids. The CDR3 spells CASSIDEGSGQPQHF. The CDR3 DNA is TGTGCCAGTAGTATAGACGAGGGATCTGGTCAGCCCCAGCATTTT. Variable domain in full (rest from reference TRBV19 and TRBJ1-5): DGGITQSPKYLFRKEGQNVTLSCEQNLNHDAMYWYRQDPGQGLRLIYYSQIVNDFQKGDIAEGYSVSREKKESFPLTVTSAQKNPTAFYLCASSIDEGSGQPQHFGDGTRLSIL.

V and J are TRBV6-6 and TRBJ1-2, with 10 bases identical to TRBD1. CDR3 length: 12 amino acids. The J segment lost 8 bases and the V segment lost 4 bases, leaving 1 base of the junction unmatched. Germline loops: CDR1 MNHNY, CDR2 SVGAGI (reference sequence). CDR3 sequence: CASSWDRGGYTF. The CDR3 nucleotides read TGTGCCAGCAGTTGGGACAGGGGCGGCTACACCTTC.

V is TRBV2 and J is TRBJ2-5; 10 nucleotides line up with TRBD1. Matching the DNA end better, TRBJ2-7 makes the J call doubtful. This CDR3 region has 14 residues. Germline CDR1 reads SNHLY; CDR2 reads FYNNEI. The CDR3 bases are TGTGCCAGCAGTCTCGGACAGGGGGCCTACGAGCAGTACTTC. This translates into CASSLGQGAYEQYF.

The chain links TRBV21-1 to TRBJ2-3. TRBV21-1 is a documented pseudogene. This CDR3 region has 12 residues. Here the CDR3 reads CARLSYTDTQYF. CDR3 sequence (DNA): TGTGCCAGGTTATCATACACAGATACGCAGTATTTT.

This clone was detected a few times. This chain connects TRBV2 to TRBJ2-7, with 11 bases matching TRBD2. Trimming removed 10 bases from V and 2 bases from J; junction bases left unmatched: 10. Germline values: CDR1 SNHLY, CDR2 FYNNEI. The CDR3 has 15 residues. CDR3 in amino acids: CATLDSGGAPYEQYF. DNA for the CDR3: TGTGCCACCCTAGATAGCGGGGGGGCCCCCTACGAGCAGTACTTC.

The CDR3 sequence: CASSLNSEGRETQYF. As DNA, the CDR3 is TGTGCCAGCAGCTTAAATTCCGAAGGGAGGGAGACCCAGTACTTC. The chain uses TRBV7-9 and TRBJ2-5; tentatively, D is TRBD2 (6 bases). Germline assignment: CDR1 SEHNR and CDR2 FQNEAQ (reference sequence). The CDR3 is made up of 15 amino acids. V was clipped by 2 bases and J by 5 bases, with 15 bases between them. The complete variable domain, with remaining parts taken from reference TRBV7-9 and TRBJ2-5, reads DTGVSQNPRHKITKRGQNVTFRCDPISEHNRLYWYRQTLGQGPEFLTYFQNEAQLEKSRLLSDRFSAERPKGSFSTLEIQRTEQGDSAMYLCASSLNSEGRETQYFGPGTRLLVL.

The chain joins TRBV6-5 to TRBJ2-1, with 9 bases aligning to TRBD2. Germline V gives CDR1 MNHEY, CDR2 SVGAGI. Trimming took 0 bases from V and 8 from J; bases not matched to a gene: 5. The CDR3 totals 15 residues. The CDR3 here is CASSYSAGGPDEQFF. In DNA, the CDR3 is TGTGCCAGCAGTTACTCTGCGGGGGGGCCAGATGAGCAGTTCTTC.

The gene calls are TRBV9 and TRBJ2-7; TRBD1 agrees at 9 bases. This CDR3 has 17 amino acids. Losses at the gene ends were 4 bases for V and 5 bases for J; bases not matched to a gene: 16. Germline V gene data show CDR1 as SGDLS and CDR2 as YYNGEE. DNA for the CDR3: TGTGCCAGCAGCTTATCCTCGGCGGGACAGGGTATCAACGAGCAGTACTTC. This encodes CASSLSSAGQGINEQYF.

The chain recombines TRBV4-1 with TRBJ2-5; D is perhaps TRBD1 (5 bases). Trimming left V 1 base short and J 2 bases short, with 14 bases between. Germline V CDR1 and CDR2: MGHRA, YSYEKL. The CDR3 is 16 residues long. CDR3 residues: CASSQVRVIDQETQYF. In nucleotides, the CDR3 is TGCGCCAGCAGCCAAGTCAGGGTAATAGATCAAGAGACCCAGTACTTC.

This chain uses TRBV4-1 with TRBJ1-6; the D gene is possibly TRBD1 (5 bases). The length of the CDR3 is 14 residues. Trimming stripped 4 bases from V and 9 bases from J, with 13 bases between. The germline V gene has CDR1 MGHRA and CDR2 YSYEKL. The CDR3 bases are TGCGCCAGCAGCCCACAGGTGAGGAGTTCACCCCTCCACTTT. It codes for CASSPQVRSSPLHF.

The rearrangement links TRBV6-5 to TRBJ2-7, with D possibly TRBD2 on 5 matching bases. The CDR3 totals 12 residues. Germline CDR1 is MNHEY and CDR2 is SVGAGI. The V and J ends lost 8 bases and 6 bases respectively, with 14 bases between them. CDR3 bases: TGTGCCAGCGAGGGCTCTGCTCCCGAGCAGTACTTC. Its protein product is CASEGSAPEQYF.

The chain couples TRBV21-1 to TRBJ1-2; the table's D call of TRBD1 was not tested on the DNA. TRBV21-1 corresponds to a pseudogene. The CDR3 is 13 residues long. The DNA of the CDR3 is TGTGCCGGTTTGATCGACAGGCGAGATGGCTACACCTTC. Protein product: CAGLIDRRDGYTF.

The rearrangement links TRBV4-3 to TRBJ2-1; TRBD1 matches at 11 bases. The CDR3 runs to 13 residues. Per germline, CDR1 LGHNA and CDR2 YSLEER. V shed 3 bases, J shed 8 bases, and the junction held 0 bases outside the gene matches. Here the CDR3 DNA reads TGCGCCAGCAGCCAGGGACAGGGGGATGAGCAGTTCTTC. This encodes CASSQGQGDEQFF.

The chain employs TRBV19 and TRBJ2-7; 8 bases map to TRBD2. J lost 3 bases, V lost 3 bases, and 4 bases had no gene match. The CDR3 is 14 amino acids. Germline CDR1 is LNHDA and CDR2 is SQIVND (reference sequence). CDR3 in amino acids: CASSIGAGVYEQYF. CDR3 DNA sequence: TGTGCCAGTAGTATTGGAGCGGGAGTCTACGAGCAGTACTTC. The full variable domain, its missing parts supplied by reference TRBV19 and TRBJ2-7, is DGGITQSPKYLFRKEGQNVTLSCEQNLNHDAMYWYRQDPGQGLRLIYYSQIVNDFQKGDIAEGYSVSREKKESFPLTVTSAQKNPTAFYLCASSIGAGVYEQYFGPGTRLTVT.

CDR3: CASRDGRNTEAFF. The CDR3 DNA sequence: TGTGCCAGCAGGGACGGCCGGAACACTGAAGCTTTCTTT. V is TRBV5-4 and J is TRBJ1-1; D not certain. This CDR3 comprises 13 residues. CDR1 and CDR2 (germline): SGHNT, YYREEE (reference sequence). V was shortened by 5 bases and J by 1 base, with 9 bases between the two germline ends.